Given below is one T cell receptor (beta chain) in context. It has no known antigen specificity. The input lacks base qualities; no much larger clone sits a single base away. V drops 4 bases and J drops 5 bases, leaving 15 bases in between. From a lookup of the germline V gene (reference sequence), CDR1 and CDR2 are LNHDA and SQIVND. The CDR3 measures 15 amino acids from cysteine to phenylalanine. CDR3 DNA only is kept here, 45 bases in frame from base 1. This sample is drawn from a study of cytomegalovirus exposure and HLA in healthy donors (dated by TCRdb to 2017 to 2019). For the study in its entirety: The roughly 700 repertoires of the first cohort and the 95 to 150 validation repertoires were produced on the same platform, according to a later analysis. A separate validation cohort of roughly 120 different subjects was used in addition to the 666-subject first cohort. The study combined high-throughput TCR immunosequencing, statistical association of individual TCRs with disease status, and machine learning to predict cytomegalovirus infection status. The study aimed to test whether cataloging public T cell receptors could reveal signatures of past pathogen exposure. The research as a whole found: While some public TCRs were present in many individuals, most TCR sequences turned up only very rarely across donors. The validation cohort had no HLA typing available for a later analysis, so co-occurrence within that cohort was assessed over all 110 or so repertoires. Three of the identified cytomegalovirus-associated TCR beta chains were confirmed in vitro to be specific for cytomegalovirus antigens. The study gave a list of more than 150 TCR beta chains associated with cytomegalovirus. In both the original and validation cohorts, the classifier was reported to diagnose cytomegalovirus status with high specificity and sensitivity. It was suggested by the authors that the approach could potentially be generalized to other disease states and immunological phenotypes. A later analysis found that TCRs clustered in the first cohort also tended to co-occur in the 130 or so validation repertoires, with approximately 95% of cluster scores above 0.

Receptor amplification or capture employed the immunoSEQ multiplex PCR assay. The authors' pipeline ran thus. A statistical classification framework was built for diagnosing cytomegalovirus status from the catalog of TCR beta chain sequences. The clones in this table, taken by TCRdb from immuneACCESS, are in-frame only. Not every clone is retained; where verified, under half of the shortfall comes from an unresolved V gene, and the cause of the rest is unknown. V, J and clone size derive from that table, while D and trimming were established from the DNA sequence. This sample comprises approximately 170,000 clones, about 90% of them detected only once. The ten largest account for about 3% of the sample. The donors were included in the validation cohort of 130 or so subjects, a group kept apart from the roughly 670-subject first cohort.

Sequencing input: PBMCs. This TCR was sampled from a woman between 18 and 29 years old in good health and CMV-seropositive. The sequence joins TRBV19 to TRBJ2-1; tentative D gene TRBD2, with 5 bases matching. The bases read TGTGCCAGTAGTACAGACCGGGAACCTAACAATGAGCAGTTCTTC. It translates to CASSTDREPNNEQFF.